This entry features one TCR beta chain sequence. CDR1 is SGHTA, CDR2 FQGNSA, per germline. The CDR3 covers 16 residues. V gave up 0 bases and J gave up 2 bases, with 11 bases separating them. This entry belongs to a study of blood T cell repertoires in COVID-19. Background on the study: Whether acute or convalescent, the COVID-19 samples came from the United States, Italy and Spain. PBMCs, B-cell-depleted T cells, or T cells were the source of the cDNA or gDNA that made up the material.

In the authors' workflow: The authors estimated nucleated cell counts from reference gene primer amplification. Sequenced by immunoSEQ multiplex PCR; TCRdb stores in-frame clones only, minus some. V, J and clone size reflect that table, while D and trimming were determined from the DNA. The sample lists about 81,000 clones; around 88% were seen once. The sequenced material came from peripheral blood. This chain links TRBV7-2 with TRBJ2-1, with D uncertain. This TCR came from a human donor in a cohort sampled during active COVID-19. The CDR3 reads CASSLASNLAYNEQFF. The CDR3 region has the DNA TGTGCCAGCAGCTTAGCGAGCAATCTGGCCTACAATGAGCAGTTCTTC.